The 27 T cell receptor beta chains presented below share a single source sample, sequenced in a study of regulatory T cells in long-lasting Graves disease. The time point here: newly diagnosed GD, antithyroid drugs for less than 3 months. Extracted RNA from PBMCs served as the source of the TCR library. Arm-PCR of CDR3 regions and iRepertoire HTBI primers were used to build TCR beta libraries. One entry per CDR3 protein results from TCRdb running MiXCR on the multiplex PCR reads. Of 250,000 to 300,000 distinct CDR3 sequences in the sample, 15% to 20% were seen once. Another study also made use of these data, one on T cells in Graves' hyperthyroidism and ophthalmopathy.

Sequences were derived from peripheral blood mononuclear cells (PBMCs), sampled at new diagnosis, from a patient treated with antithyroid drugs. Every receptor here comes from a woman younger than 45 with Graves disease.

This clonotype was seen at least ten times. The chain has TRBV7-9 and TRBJ2-3, with TRBD2 identical over 7 bases. This CDR3 is built from 14 residues. CDR1 and CDR2 (germline): SEHNR, FQNEAQ (reference sequence). The V and J ends lost 2 bases and 5 bases, in that order; junction bases with no gene match: 4. The DNA for the CDR3 is TGTGCCAGCAGCTTAAGCGGGGAAGTAGATACGCAGTATTTT. This gives the protein CASSLSGEVDTQYF.

The V call is TRBV6-4, the J call TRBJ2-1, with TRBD2 identical over 10 bases. This CDR3 comprises 18 residues. Germline CDR1 and CDR2: MRHNA and SNTAGT. After removal of 2 bases from V and 7 bases from J, the junction contained 14 bases not matched to a gene. CDR3 nucleotide sequence: TGTGCCAGCAGTGACCATCCCTGGGGAGCGGGGGGGCAAAATGAGCAGTTCTTC. Translated: CASSDHPWGAGGQNEQFF.

This rearrangement joins TRBV11-1 to TRBJ2-7; 9 positions match TRBD1. The CDR3 spans 16 residues. In germline, CDR1 is SGHAT, CDR2 FQDESV (reference sequence). With V trimmed by 10 bases and J by 3 bases, 16 bases remained unmatched. CDR3 sequence: CAKRDRDPIGFYEQYF. The CDR3 DNA sequence: TGTGCCAAACGGGACAGGGATCCAATAGGCTTCTACGAGCAGTACTTC.

This clonotype appeared many times. The chain combines TRBV7-2 with TRBJ2-1; D is undetermined. V shed 5 bases and J shed 2 bases, with 16 bases lying between them. This CDR3 has 16 residues. CDR1 and CDR2 from the germline V gene are SGHTA and FQGNSA. The CDR3 loop reads CASSALRQSAYNEQFF. DNA for the CDR3: TGTGCCAGCAGCGCGCTACGGCAGAGTGCCTACAATGAGCAGTTCTTC. The full variable domain, with the rest looked up from reference TRBV7-2 and TRBJ2-1, is GAGVSQSPSNKVTEKGKDVELRCDPISGHTALYWYRQSLGQGLEFLIYFQGNSAPDKSGLPSDRFSAERTGGSVSTLTIQRTQQEDSAVYLCASSALRQSAYNEQFFGPGTRLTVL.

Concerning this clonotype itself: Since a much larger clone is just one base distant, this may be a read error. The rearrangement joins TRBV7-2 to TRBJ1-4; unclear D gene. V lost 8 bases and J lost 5, with 15 bases in between. The CDR3 has 14 amino acids. CDR1 and CDR2 (germline): SGHTA, FQGNSA. CDR3 loop: CASGRTGSNEKLFF. Written as DNA, the CDR3 is TGTGCCAGCGGCCGAACCGGGTCAAATGAAAAACTGTTTTTT.

This clonotype was recorded many times. This chain uses TRBV5-1 with TRBJ2-5; D is undetermined. Germline values: CDR1 SGHRS, CDR2 YFSETQ. V was shortened by 4 bases and J by 1 base, with 11 bases between the two germline ends. The CDR3 has 14 residues. CDR3 sequence: CASSRESFQETQYF. In DNA form, the CDR3 reads TGCGCCAGCAGCCGAGAGTCGTTCCAAGAGACCCAGTACTTC.

Turning to this clonotype: This clone may be a read error of a much larger clone one base away. The J gene is TRBJ2-7, the V gene TRBV15; 10 bases agree with TRBD1. J lost 4 bases, V lost 2 bases, and 5 bases had no gene match. The CDR3 totals 15 residues. Germline CDR1 is LNHNV and CDR2 is YYDKDF (reference sequence). In DNA, the CDR3 is TGTGCCACCAGCAGACAGAGACAGGGGGCTTACGAGCAGTACTTC. The encoded protein is CATSRQRQGAYEQYF.

As for this clonotype: It differs at one base from a far larger clone, so likely a read error. This chain joins TRBV19 and TRBJ2-1; TRBD1 agrees at 10 bases. Germline CDR1 LNHDA, CDR2 SQIVND (reference sequence). The length of the CDR3 is 15 residues. Losses at the gene ends were 5 bases for V and 10 bases for J; bases not matched to a gene: 11. This CDR3 reads CASSPGTGVPYEQFF. The CDR3 region has the DNA TGTGCCAGTAGTCCCGGGACAGGGGTCCCCTACGAGCAGTTCTTC.

This clonotype was seen repeatedly, ten times or more. This chain's CDR3 is CASRIGDEQYF. The CDR3 DNA sequence: TGTGCCAGCAGAATTGGAGACGAGCAGTACTTC. The chain recombines TRBV18 with TRBJ2-7, with D uncertain. V was clipped by 8 bases and J by 5 bases, with 10 bases between them. The CDR3 is made up of 11 amino acids. Germline V gene lookup returns CDR1 KGHSH and CDR2 LQKENI.

This clonotype was found many times. The chain carries TRBV6-1 and TRBJ2-3; 9 nucleotides align to TRBD2. The trim removed 6 bases at V and 4 bases at J, leaving 8 bases unmatched. CDR1 is MNHNS, CDR2 SASEGT, per germline. The CDR3 totals 15 residues. The DNA for the CDR3 is TGTGCCAGCAGAAATGCGGGGGGGGTCGCAGATACGCAGTATTTT. Protein product: CASRNAGGVADTQYF.

The rearrangement uses TRBV19 and TRBJ1-6; TRBD1 matches at 11 bases. Germline trimming cut 3 bases from V and 10 bases from J; bases unmatched to any gene: 5. CDR1 and CDR2 (germline): LNHDA, SQIVND (reference sequence). This CDR3 comprises 15 residues. In nucleotides, the CDR3 is TGTGCCAGTAGTATGCAGGACAGGGGGCTCTCACCCCTCCACTTT. Translation gives CASSMQDRGLSPLHF.

In this sample, this clonotype turned up many times. The chain recombines TRBV19 with TRBJ2-4; TRBD2 matches 13 bases. The ends lost 10 bases at V and 9 bases at J; junction bases unmatched: 12. CDR1 is LNHDA and CDR2 is SQIVND in the germline V gene (reference sequence). CDR3 size: 15 residues. DNA for the CDR3: TGTGCCACCTCTACTAGCGGGGGGGCGTCGGGCATTCAGTACTTC. Residues: CATSTSGGASGIQYF.

The V and J genes are TRBV9 and TRBJ2-1, with D perhaps TRBD2 (6 bases). Germline-derived CDR1 and CDR2 are SGDLS and YYNGEE. The V end lost 0 bases, the J end lost 1 base, and 14 bases lay between the germline ends. The CDR3 spans 17 residues. CDR3 in amino acids: CASSVDGGRMSYNEQFF. CDR3 coding DNA: TGTGCCAGCAGCGTAGACGGTGGGAGGATGTCCTACAATGAGCAGTTCTTC.

In its sample, this clonotype was seen many times. The chain links TRBV5-6 to TRBJ1-2; TRBD1 aligns across 8 bases. The CDR3 loop spans 15 amino acids. V was clipped by 2 bases and J by 2 bases; unmatched bases: 5. Germline CDR1 SGHDT, CDR2 YYEEEE. The CDR3 is CASSLMDRENYGYTF. In nucleotides, the CDR3 is TGTGCCAGCAGCTTAATGGACAGGGAAAACTATGGCTACACCTTC.

This clonotype was seen many times. This chain joins TRBV27 and TRBJ1-2; 7 bases are shared with TRBD1. CDR1 is MNHEY and CDR2 is SMNVEV in the germline V gene (reference sequence). J was trimmed by 8 bases and V by 8 bases; bases with no gene match: 8. The CDR3 covers 12 residues. For the CDR3, the DNA is TGTGCCAGCGGGGGACAGACGTGGGGCTACACCTTC. Translated: CASGGQTWGYTF.

This clonotype was seen repeatedly, ten times or more. This chain uses TRBV24-1 with TRBJ2-3, with unresolved D. V lost 6 bases and J 2 bases, leaving 8 bases between the germline ends. The CDR3 totals 13 residues. The V gene's germline CDR1 is KGHDR and CDR2 SFDVKD. The CDR3 sequence: CATSNRATDTQYF. CDR3 nucleotide sequence: TGTGCCACCAGTAATCGGGCCACAGATACGCAGTATTTT.

This clonotype was seen more than once but under ten times. CDR3 nucleotide sequence: TGCGCCAGCAGCTTTCCCTCCCTTCGACTAGCGGGCTCCTACAATGAGCAGTTCTTC. Translation: CASSFPSLRLAGSYNEQFF. The chain couples TRBV5-1 to TRBJ2-1; TRBD2 matches at 10 bases. The V segment lost 2 bases and the J segment 0 bases; nucleotides outside the gene matches: 11. The length of the CDR3 is 19 residues. Germline V gene lookup returns CDR1 SGHRS and CDR2 YFSETQ.

The table lists this clonotype with many counts. The chain has TRBV7-2 and TRBJ1-3, with TRBD1 matching 7 bases. Looked up from germline, CDR1 is SGHTA and CDR2 is FQGNSA. Trimming took 4 bases from V and 2 from J; bases not matched to a gene: 5. The CDR3 extends over 15 amino acids. CDR3 DNA sequence: TGTGCCAGCAGCTCATGGGGACAGCCTGGAAACACCATATATTTT. It translates to CASSSWGQPGNTIYF.

At least ten counts were recorded for this clonotype. The J gene is TRBJ2-2, the V gene TRBV7-2, with 8 nucleotides matching TRBD2. Germline V gene sequence: CDR1 SGHTA, CDR2 FQGNSA. CDR3 length: 15 amino acids. Losses at the gene ends were 0 bases for V and 4 bases for J; bases not matched to a gene: 1. CDR3 DNA sequence: TGTGCCAGCAGCTTAGCTCGGGGGGGCACCGGGGAGCTGTTTTTT. It translates to CASSLARGGTGELFF. Variable domain in full (rest from reference TRBV7-2 and TRBJ2-2): GAGVSQSPSNKVTEKGKDVELRCDPISGHTALYWYRQSLGQGLEFLIYFQGNSAPDKSGLPSDRFSAERTGGSVSTLTIQRTQQEDSAVYLCASSLARGGTGELFFGEGSRLTVL.

Ten or more counts support this clonotype. The rearrangement joins TRBV6-1 to TRBJ2-3, with a tentative D call TRBD1 (7 bases). CDR3 length: 14 amino acids. The V end lost 9 bases, the J end lost 9 bases, and 22 bases lay between the germline ends. Germline CDR1 MNHNS, CDR2 SASEGT. The DNA of the CDR3 is TGTGCCAGTGGGACAGAACCATCTGGGAGGACGCAGTATTTT. It is translated as CASGTEPSGRTQYF.

This clonotype was seen at least ten times. The chain carries TRBV6-1 and TRBJ2-2; D unresolved. V lost 5 bases, J lost 4 bases, and 14 bases lay in between. Germline values: CDR1 MNHNS, CDR2 SASEGT. CDR3 length equals 15 residues. CDR3 nucleotide sequence: TGTGCCAGCAGTACGGACCGTACTCTCACCGGGGAGCTGTTTTTT. It yields the protein CASSTDRTLTGELFF.

Ten or more counts support this clonotype. The V gene is TRBV27, the J gene TRBJ2-1; D is undetermined. V was pared by 2 bases and J by 10 bases, with 12 bases between. Per germline, CDR1 MNHEY and CDR2 SMNVEV (reference sequence). The CDR3 contains 13 residues. CDR3 region: CASSLRRVGEQFF. CDR3 DNA sequence: TGTGCCAGCAGTTTACGTAGGGTAGGCGAGCAGTTCTTC.

This clonotype was recorded at least ten times. This chain joins TRBV20-1 and TRBJ1-1; D not certain. This CDR3 is built from 14 residues. CDR1 and CDR2 (germline): DFQATT, SNEGSKA (reference sequence). V lost 4 bases and J lost 2, with 14 bases in between. The DNA for the CDR3 is TGCAGTGCTAAGGCGGGCAGTTCTAACACTGAAGCTTTCTTT. Protein sequence: CSAKAGSSNTEAFF.

The table lists this clonotype with many counts. The rearrangement uses TRBV7-2 and TRBJ2-7; a weak D match, TRBD2 (6 bases). The CDR3 length is 13 residues. The germline V gene encodes CDR1 SGHTA and CDR2 FQGNSA. V lost 5 bases and J 2 bases, leaving 10 bases between the germline ends. The CDR3 region has the DNA TGTGCCAGCAGCCGGGACTGGACCTACGAGCAGTACTTC. Its translation is CASSRDWTYEQYF. The full variable domain, its missing parts supplied by reference TRBV7-2 and TRBJ2-7, is GAGVSQSPSNKVTEKGKDVELRCDPISGHTALYWYRQSLGQGLEFLIYFQGNSAPDKSGLPSDRFSAERTGGSVSTLTIQRTQQEDSAVYLCASSRDWTYEQYFGPGTRLTVT.

The table lists this clonotype with many counts. The V gene is TRBV29-1, the J gene TRBJ2-7; D gene unclear. The CDR3 runs 11 residues. Germline-derived CDR1 and CDR2 are SQVTM and ANQGSEA. Between the trimmed V and J ends, which lost 6 bases and 3 bases, there was a span of 9 bases. The CDR3 is CSVTSGYEQYF. CDR3 in DNA: TGCAGCGTAACTTCAGGCTACGAGCAGTACTTC.

A word on this clonotype: This is likely a read error, given that the CDR3 carries no conserved phenylalanine or tryptophan at its end. The chain's CDR3 is CASSFLRTVGEAFS. The DNA of the CDR3 is TGTGCCAGCAGTTTTCTCCGGACAGTGGGTGAAGCTTTCTCT. The chain has TRBV27 and TRBJ1-1, with a tentative D call TRBD1 (6 bases). The CDR3 loop spans 14 amino acids. Looked up from germline, CDR1 is MNHEY and CDR2 is SMNVEV (reference sequence). The V gene lost 3 bases and the J gene lost 7 bases, with 15 bases spanning the gap.

Ten or more counts support this clonotype. In DNA form, the CDR3 reads TGCAGTGCTAGGTCCCTAGCGGGGGCCTACGAGCAGTACTTC. Its translation is CSARSLAGAYEQYF. The chain employs TRBV20-1 and TRBJ2-7, with TRBD2 identical over 10 bases. CDR1 and CDR2 from the germline V gene are DFQATT and SNEGSKA (reference sequence). The J segment lost 2 bases and the V segment lost 3 bases, leaving 4 bases of the junction unmatched. This CDR3 region has 14 residues.